This T cell receptor (beta chain) derives from a study of cytomegalovirus exposure and HLA in healthy donors. Between the trimmed V and J ends, which lost 5 bases and 7 bases, there was a span of 9 bases. The CDR3 has 11 residues. Germline CDR1 reads ENHRY; CDR2 reads SYGVKD. Both 60 Vbeta primers and 13 Jbeta primers went into the PCR. Profiled with immunoSEQ multiplex PCR; TCRdb holds only in-frame clones, not every one. The data contain more than 130,000 clones, roughly two thirds of them singletons. What was sequenced was PBMCs. This chain joins TRBV10-3 and TRBJ2-7, with D possibly being TRBD1 (6 bases). The TCR originated in a human donor in good health. CDR3 loop: CAISKGQEQYF. In DNA form, the CDR3 reads TGTGCCATCAGTAAAGGACAGGAGCAGTACTTC.